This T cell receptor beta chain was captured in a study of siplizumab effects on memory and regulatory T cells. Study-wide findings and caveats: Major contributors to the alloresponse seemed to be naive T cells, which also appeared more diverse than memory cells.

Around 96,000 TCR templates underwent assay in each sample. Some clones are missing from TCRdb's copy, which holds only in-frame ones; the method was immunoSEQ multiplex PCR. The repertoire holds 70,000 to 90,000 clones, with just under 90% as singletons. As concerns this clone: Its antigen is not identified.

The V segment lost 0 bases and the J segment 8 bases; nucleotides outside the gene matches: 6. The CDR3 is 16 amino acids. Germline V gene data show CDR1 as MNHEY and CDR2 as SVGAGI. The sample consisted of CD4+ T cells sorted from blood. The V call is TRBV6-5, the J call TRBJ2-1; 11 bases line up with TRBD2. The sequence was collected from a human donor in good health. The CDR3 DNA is TGTGCCAGCAGTTACTCCGTAGCGGGAGGGCCGGATGAGCAGTTCTTC. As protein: CASSYSVAGGPDEQFF.